This TCR beta chain comes out of a study of T cell repertoires in cytomegalovirus infection. Study-wide context: Public TCR beta signatures indicated both CMV infection and matching HLA type. Findings of the study overall: Carriers of CMV plus the relevant HLA were identified by cumulative public TCR beta family frequency. CMV-specific TCR beta clonotypes restricted by HLA-C were the ones dominating the ex vivo response.

The CDR3 totals 18 residues. V lost 2 bases and J lost 0; bases outside the gene matches: 10. CDR1 is SGHDT and CDR2 is YYEEEE in the germline V gene. TCRdb reprocessed the reads via MiXCR and lists one record per CDR3 protein. This repertoire shows about 100,000 distinct CDR3 sequences, 20% to 30% found once; its top ten account for roughly two fifths. This clonotype was detected only a few times. The target antigen is unknown. The chain employs TRBV5-6 and TRBJ2-7; 11 nucleotides align to TRBD2. The TCR was taken from a human donor in good health (CMV status not recorded). Some clones in this sample may be carry-over from other donors' samples. Material for sequencing was CD8+ T cells from PBMCs. The CDR3 loop reads CASSLLPSGGPSSYEQYF. CDR3 DNA: TGTGCCAGCAGCTTATTACCTAGCGGGGGGCCCAGCTCCTACGAGCAGTACTTC.